The next 2 T cell receptor beta chains were all read from a single sample in a study of response to subunit inactivated influenza vaccine. TCRdb redid the calling of the RT-PCR reads with MiXCR, one entry per CDR3 protein. The profile shows hundreds of thousands of distinct CDR3 sequences, 15% to 18% of them singletons. The source material was PBMCs from blood, sampled roughly 12 days after vaccination. The origin of the receptors is a middle-aged man who received an inactivated influenza vaccine.

The chain couples TRBV7-6 to TRBJ1-5; no definite D call. This CDR3 has 13 amino acids. CDR1 and CDR2 (germline): SGHVS, FNYEAQ. Trimming removed 1 base from V and 5 bases from J, with 6 bases in between. The CDR3 bases are TGTGCCAGCAGCTTAGACCCCTATCAGCCCCAGCATTTT. This sequence encodes CASSLDPYQPQHF.

The chain couples TRBV5-1 to TRBJ2-7, with 9 bases identical to TRBD1. Unmatched junction bases numbered 11, after V lost 6 bases and J lost 1 base. The CDR3 is 16 amino acids. The germline V gene has CDR1 SGHRS and CDR2 YFSETQ. This CDR3 is CASTILPGQGSYEQYF. The CDR3 DNA sequence: TGCGCCAGCACAATACTACCGGGACAGGGTTCCTACGAGCAGTACTTC.